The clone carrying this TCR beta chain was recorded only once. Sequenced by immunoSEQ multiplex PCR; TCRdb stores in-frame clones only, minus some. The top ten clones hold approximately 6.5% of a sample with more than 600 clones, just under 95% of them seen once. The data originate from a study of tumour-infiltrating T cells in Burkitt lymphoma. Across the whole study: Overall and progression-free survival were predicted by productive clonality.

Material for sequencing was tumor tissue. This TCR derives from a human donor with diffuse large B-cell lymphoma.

The DNA of the CDR3 is TGTGCTAGTGGCCGGACGGGCACCGGGGAGCTGTTTTTT. Residues: CASGRTGTGELFF. This chain joins TRBV12-5 and TRBJ2-2; D gene unclear. From germline, CDR1 is LGHNT and CDR2 FRNRAP. Trimming shortened V by 6 bases and J by 4 bases, and 9 bases separated the two germline ends. The CDR3 totals 13 residues.